These 20 T cell receptor beta chains came from one sample sequenced in a study of regulatory T cells in long-lasting Graves disease. Relying on iRepertoire HTBI primers and Arm-PCR of CDR3 regions, the team built TCR beta libraries. Via MiXCR, TCRdb re-called the multiplex PCR reads, giving one row per CDR3 protein. The sample yields about 470,000 distinct CDR3 sequences, 20% seen once. Time point denoted: persistent/refractory GD, antithyroid drugs over 5 years with positive TRAb. Making the TCR library involved RNA that had been extracted from PBMCs. The sequences come from peripheral blood mononuclear cells (PBMCs), collected when the disease was refractory, from a patient treated with antithyroid drugs. The receptors stem from a female donor with Graves disease.

This clonotype was observed a single time. This may arise from a read error, as a much more abundant clone is one base away. The chain has TRBV6-1 and TRBJ1-6; maybe TRBD1 (6 bases). This CDR3 has 14 amino acids. Germline V lookup: CDR1 MNHNS, CDR2 SASEGT. Between the trimmed V and J ends, which lost 6 bases and 9 bases, there was a span of 15 bases. DNA for the CDR3: TGTGCCAGCAGGGGGGGCAGATGGAGTTCACCCCTCCACTTT. As protein: CASRGGRWSSPLHF.

This clonotype came up a few times. The chain joins TRBV4-2 to TRBJ1-4, with D maybe TRBD1 (6 bases). V was trimmed by 5 bases and J by 6 bases, leaving 16 bases between them. CDR1 is LGHNA, CDR2 YNFKEQ, per germline. The CDR3 length is 15 residues. The DNA for the CDR3 is TGTGCCAGCAGCTACAGGACAGCTAAAGATGAAAAACTGTTTTTT. As protein: CASSYRTAKDEKLFF.

This clonotype was counted at least ten times. The rearrangement links TRBV7-2 to TRBJ2-7, with 12 bases lining up with TRBD2. V lost 8 bases and J lost 9; bases outside the gene matches: 11. The CDR3 has 14 amino acids. CDR1 is SGHTA, CDR2 FQGNSA, per germline. CDR3 in amino acids: CASRPPLAGGGQYF. As DNA, the CDR3 is TGTGCCAGCCGACCTCCACTAGCGGGAGGTGGGCAGTACTTC. The full variable domain, its missing parts supplied by reference TRBV7-2 and TRBJ2-7, is GAGVSQSPSNKVTEKGKDVELRCDPISGHTALYWYRQSLGQGLEFLIYFQGNSAPDKSGLPSDRFSAERTGGSVSTLTIQRTQQEDSAVYLCASRPPLAGGGQYFGPGTRLTVT.

Turning to this clonotype: Because the CDR3 is missing its conserved closing phenylalanine or tryptophan, this is likely a read error. This chain links TRBV9 with TRBJ1-4, with 7 positions matching TRBD1. The CDR3 runs 14 residues. J gave up 4 bases and V 2 bases, and 2 bases lay outside the gene matches. The germline gives CDR1 SGDLS, CDR2 YYNGEE. This chain's CDR3 is CASSVAGGNEKLFL. The CDR3, as DNA: TGTGCCAGCAGCGTGGCAGGGGGTAATGAAAAACTGTTTCTT.

In this sample, this clonotype turned up many times. The chain has TRBV6-2 or TRBV6-3 and TRBJ1-5; D is unresolved. The CDR3 runs 13 residues. Trimming took off 4 bases at V and 0 bases at J, with 4 bases between the two ends. Per the germline V gene, CDR1 is MNHEY and CDR2 is SVGEGT. For the CDR3, the DNA is TGTGCCAGCAGTTCCAGTAGCAATCAGCCCCAGCATTTT. This encodes CASSSSSNQPQHF.

This clonotype has a count of ten or more. The chain employs TRBV27 and TRBJ1-1; no firm D call. The length of the CDR3 is 13 residues. CDR1 is MNHEY and CDR2 is SMNVEV in the germline V gene (reference sequence). V was shortened by 8 bases and J by 0 bases, with 10 bases between the two germline ends. The CDR3, as DNA: TGTGCCAGCGGACCAGCCATGAACACTGAAGCTTTCTTT. Translation: CASGPAMNTEAFF.

This clonotype was found a few times. V gene TRBV20-1 combines with J gene TRBJ1-5; 7 bases line up with TRBD1. The CDR3 length is 14 residues. With 5 bases clipped from V and 3 bases from J, the junction kept 7 bases outside the gene matches. CDR1 is DFQATT, CDR2 SNEGSKA, per germline (reference sequence). The CDR3 nucleotides read TGCAGTGCTTTCGACAGGGCACTCAATCAGCCCCAGCATTTT. It translates to CSAFDRALNQPQHF.

A remark on this clonotype: A single base separates this from a much larger clone, so it may be a read error. The chain combines TRBV9 with TRBJ2-5; no definite D call. Germline assignment: CDR1 SGDLS and CDR2 YYNGEE. V lost 6 bases and J 3 bases, leaving 3 bases between the germline ends. The CDR3 sequence is 10 residues long. This CDR3 is CASNKETQYF. CDR3 DNA: TGTGCCAGCAATAAAGAGACCCAGTACTTC.

The sample holds many counts of this clonotype. V gene TRBV5-5 combines with J gene TRBJ1-2; D gene unclear. Germline V CDR1 and CDR2: SGHKS, YYEKEE (reference sequence). The CDR3 is 13 amino acids. V was pared by 0 bases and J by 8 bases, with 11 bases between. The CDR3 coding sequence is TGTGCCAGCAGCTTGGACAGAGTTAAAGGCTACACCTTC. It is translated as CASSLDRVKGYTF.

The chain employs TRBV7-9 and TRBJ1-3, with D possibly TRBD1 on 6 matching bases. CDR3 size: 16 residues. V was clipped by 6 bases and J by 0 bases, with 15 bases between them. The germline V gene encodes CDR1 SEHNR and CDR2 FQNEAQ (reference sequence). The CDR3 DNA reads TGTGCCAGCAGGTCAGGGGTCCTGAGCTCTGGAAACACCATATATTTT. Encoded protein: CASRSGVLSSGNTIYF.

This clonotype was recorded at least ten times. V usage is TRBV15 and J usage is TRBJ1-1; D gene uncertain. In germline, CDR1 is LNHNV, CDR2 YYDKDF (reference sequence). Trimming stripped 0 bases from V and 4 bases from J, with 6 bases between. This CDR3 is 13 amino acids long. The CDR3 here is CATSRDPGTEAFF. CDR3 coding DNA: TGTGCCACCAGCAGAGATCCCGGCACTGAAGCTTTCTTT. Using reference TRBV15 and TRBJ1-1 for the parts outside the CDR3, the full variable domain is DAMVIQNPRYQVTQFGKPVTLSCSQTLNHNVMYWYQQKSSQAPKLLFHYYDKDFNNEADTPDNFQSRRPNTSFCFLDIRSPGLGDTAMYLCATSRDPGTEAFFGQGTRLTVV.

There are many counts of this clonotype. The CDR3 loop is CASSLLMSSYEQYF. The CDR3 coding sequence is TGTGCCAGCAGCTTGCTGATGAGCTCCTACGAGCAGTACTTC. This rearrangement joins TRBV28 to TRBJ2-7, with unresolved D. From germline, CDR1 is MDHEN and CDR2 SYDVKM. With 6 bases removed from V and 0 bases from J, the gap between germline ends came to 12 bases. The length of the CDR3 is 14 residues.

A few counts support this clonotype. The chain couples TRBV5-1 to TRBJ2-2; TRBD1 aligns across 10 bases. V shed 4 bases, J shed 7 bases, and the junction held 13 bases outside the gene matches. Germline V gene lookup returns CDR1 SGHRS and CDR2 YFSETQ. This CDR3 comprises 17 residues. The CDR3 bases are TGCGCCAGCAGCCGACAATGGACAGGGGGTGAAGGCGGGGAGCTGTTTTTT. This translates into CASSRQWTGGEGGELFF.

J is TRBJ2-5 and V is TRBV20-1, with TRBD2 matching 11 bases. Germline V gene data show CDR1 as DFQATT and CDR2 as SNEGSKA (reference sequence). The V segment lost 8 bases and the J segment 4 bases; nucleotides outside the gene matches: 3. The CDR3 contains 12 residues. As DNA, the CDR3 is TGCAGTCCCACTAGCGGGAGAGAGACCCAGTACTTC. Translated: CSPTSGRETQYF.

This clonotype was detected a few times. V is TRBV29-1 and J is TRBJ1-4; D possibly corresponds to TRBD1 (5 bases). Per the germline V gene, CDR1 is SQVTM and CDR2 is ANQGSEA. Between the trimmed V and J ends, which lost 1 base and 6 bases, there was a span of 21 bases. The CDR3 is 17 amino acids. CDR3 sequence (DNA): TGCAGCGTTGAAGGGGACCCGGACACTCGAGTCCATGAAAAACTGTTTTTT. It codes for CSVEGDPDTRVHEKLFF. Combining the CDR3 with reference TRBV29-1 and TRBJ1-4 gives the whole variable domain SAVISQKPSRDICQRGTSLTIQCQVDSQVTMMFWYRQQPGQSLTLIATANQGSEATYESGFVIDKFPISRPNLTFSTLTVSNMSPEDSSIYLCSVEGDPDTRVHEKLFFGSGTQLSVL.

This clonotype was recorded at least ten times. This chain joins TRBV28 and TRBJ1-2, with a tentative D call TRBD1 (5 bases). CDR1 and CDR2 (germline): MDHEN, SYDVKM. The CDR3 is 11 residues long. The V end lost 6 bases, the J end lost 8 bases, and 10 bases lay between the germline ends. This CDR3 reads CASRDMGGYTF. CDR3 DNA sequence: TGTGCCAGCAGGGACATGGGAGGCTACACCTTC.

There are many counts of this clonotype. V and J are TRBV20-1 and TRBJ2-7; 7 bases align to TRBD1. There are 14 residues in the CDR3. V shed 0 bases, J shed 2 bases, and the junction held 4 bases outside the gene matches. Germline V gene sequence: CDR1 DFQATT, CDR2 SNEGSKA (reference sequence). The CDR3 is CSARDRQGPYEQYF. The CDR3 coding sequence is TGCAGTGCTAGAGATAGACAGGGTCCCTACGAGCAGTACTTC.

This chain joins TRBV30 and TRBJ2-5; either TRBD1 or TRBD2 may fit D (5 bases each). This CDR3 is 13 amino acids long. The germline gives CDR1 GTSNPN, CDR2 SVGIG (reference sequence). V was trimmed by 3 bases and J by 1 base, leaving 9 bases between them. Written as DNA, the CDR3 is TGTGCCTGGAGGCCGGGGACCCAAGAGACCCAGTACTTC. Protein sequence: CAWRPGTQETQYF.

This clonotype was counted many times. One junction end disagrees with the germline gene, perhaps due to a read error. This sequence joins TRBV19 and TRBJ1-5; D possibly corresponds to TRBD1 (6 bases). The germline V gene encodes CDR1 LNHDA and CDR2 SQIVND (reference sequence). CDR3 size: 15 residues. CDR3 DNA sequence: TGTGCCAGTAGTATCCCCAGGGGCAGCATTCAGCCCCAGCATTTT. It translates to CASSIPRGSIQPQHF.

This clonotype was counted at least ten times. The chain carries TRBV12-3 or TRBV12-4 and TRBJ1-4, with D perhaps TRBD1 (5 bases). The CDR3 totals 14 residues. Trimming cost V 3 bases and J 7 bases, with 12 bases left between them. In nucleotides, the CDR3 is TGTGCCAGCAGTTTGAGGCAGGGATTTGAAAAACTGTTTTTT. It codes for CASSLRQGFEKLFF.